The 15 T cell receptor beta chains below were found in one sample sequenced in a study of blood T cell repertoires in COVID-19. Clones were sequenced by immunoSEQ multiplex PCR, and TCRdb holds only the in-frame ones, with some missing. This sample has 250,000 to 350,000 clones, with about 90% found just once. The sequencing input was peripheral blood. The source of these receptors is a woman aged 45-60 years who had recovered from COVID-19.

This rearrangement joins TRBV12-3 or TRBV12-4 to TRBJ2-5; D not resolved. The CDR3 runs 13 residues. Trimming left V 6 bases short and J 5 bases short, with 13 bases between. The CDR3: CASSRDPGETQYF. The CDR3 DNA is TGTGCCAGCAGCCGCGACCCCGGGGAGACCCAGTACTTC.

CDR3 protein: CASSYGSGGGQPQHF. The CDR3, as DNA: TGTGCCAGCAGTTACGGTTCAGGGGGAGGCCAGCCCCAGCATTTT. The chain carries TRBV6-2 or TRBV6-3 and TRBJ1-5; the match to TRBD1 covers 7 bases. Germline V gene data show CDR1 as MNHEY and CDR2 as SVGEGT. CDR3 length: 15 amino acids. V lost 2 bases and J lost 7; bases outside the gene matches: 8.

The chain uses TRBV19 and TRBJ1-6; possible D gene TRBD1, 5 bases. Between the trimmed V and J ends, which lost 4 bases and 6 bases, there was a span of 13 bases. Germline V gene lookup returns CDR1 LNHDA and CDR2 SQIVND (reference sequence). The length of the CDR3 is 15 residues. CDR3 bases: TGTGCCAGTAGTACAGCGGAGGGGAGTAATTCACCCCTCCACTTT. As protein: CASSTAEGSNSPLHF.

V and J are TRBV7-3 and TRBJ1-2, with 7 positions matching TRBD1. The CDR3 is made up of 13 amino acids. Germline V lookup: CDR1 SGHTA, CDR2 FQGTGA. Trimming cost V 2 bases and J 9 bases; bases outside gene matches: 6. The CDR3 bases are TGTGCCAGCAGCTTACCGGGACAGACGAGCTACACCTTC. Translated, it gives CASSLPGQTSYTF.

The chain is built from TRBV15 and TRBJ2-3; D possibly corresponds to TRBD2 (6 bases). The V end was cut by 9 bases, the J end by 1 base, with 14 bases between. This CDR3 has 14 residues. Germline V gene lookup returns CDR1 LNHNV and CDR2 YYDKDF (reference sequence). The CDR3 DNA sequence: TGTGCCACAAAAAAGGTAGCGGGCACAGATACGCAGTATTTT. Amino acids: CATKKVAGTDTQYF.

This chain uses TRBV5-6 with TRBJ1-2; possibly TRBD1 for D (5 bases). The CDR3 runs 17 residues. Germline V gene data show CDR1 as SGHDT and CDR2 as YYEEEE. Trimming removed 4 bases from V and 4 bases from J, with 23 bases in between. The CDR3 region is CASSQGGLGRAAYGYTF. The DNA for the CDR3 is TGTGCCAGCAGCCAGGGAGGTTTGGGCAGGGCGGCCTATGGCTACACCTTC.

This chain joins TRBV28 and TRBJ2-7; 11 bases fit TRBD1. V trimming: 5 bases; J trimming: 3 bases; junction bases outside the gene matches: 3. The CDR3 totals 14 residues. Germline CDR1 reads MDHEN; CDR2 reads SYDVKM. The CDR3: CASSPGTGGYEQYF. CDR3 coding DNA: TGTGCCAGCAGTCCCGGGACAGGGGGCTACGAGCAGTACTTC. Using reference TRBV28 and TRBJ2-7 for the parts outside the CDR3, the full variable domain is DVKVTQSSRYLVKRTGEKVFLECVQDMDHENMFWYRQDPGLGLRLIYFSYDVKMKEKGDIPEGYSVSREKKERFSLILESASTNQTSMYLCASSPGTGGYEQYFGPGTRLTVT.

This clone was counted a few times. V and J are TRBV3-1 (or the pseudogene TRBV3-2) and TRBJ2-4; maybe TRBD1 (6 bases). Germline V gene lookup returns CDR1 LGHDT and CDR2 YNNKEL (reference sequence). V was trimmed by 3 bases and J by 4 bases, leaving 10 bases between them. The CDR3 contains 14 residues. The CDR3 here is CASSHRTEKNIQYF. The CDR3 DNA follows: TGTGCCAGCAGCCATCGGACAGAGAAAAACATTCAGTACTTC.

The CDR3 DNA reads TGTGCCTGGGGGGACAGGGGAGATCAGCCCCAGCATTTT. Protein sequence: CAWGDRGDQPQHF. The V and J genes are TRBV30 and TRBJ1-5, with 10 positions matching TRBD1. This CDR3 has 13 amino acids. V trimming: 5 bases; J trimming: 5 bases; junction bases outside the gene matches: 3. Germline V gives CDR1 GTSNPN, CDR2 SVGIG (reference sequence).

The chain combines TRBV5-6 with TRBJ1-2; D is perhaps TRBD1 (5 bases). There are 12 residues in the CDR3. From germline, CDR1 is SGHDT and CDR2 YYEEEE. Trimming took off 4 bases at V and 7 bases at J, with 11 bases between the two ends. In nucleotides, the CDR3 is TGTGCCAGCAGCCGAGACAGAGGTGGCTACACCTTC. It specifies CASSRDRGGYTF.

The rearrangement joins TRBV19 to TRBJ2-5, with 7 nucleotides matching TRBD2. Germline assignment: CDR1 LNHDA and CDR2 SQIVND (reference sequence). After removal of 2 bases from V and 2 bases from J, the junction contained 5 bases not matched to a gene. This CDR3 contains 15 residues. The CDR3 loop reads CASSILSGAQETQYF. Here the CDR3 DNA reads TGTGCCAGTAGTATACTCAGCGGGGCGCAAGAGACCCAGTACTTC.

This chain joins TRBV12-5 and TRBJ1-4, with a tentative D call TRBD1 (5 bases). This CDR3 has 16 residues. The V gene lost 1 base and the J gene lost 5 bases, with 14 bases spanning the gap. CDR1 LGHNT and CDR2 FRNRAP come from the germline V gene. The CDR3 reads CASGLGDRGANEKLFF. In nucleotides, the CDR3 is TGTGCTAGTGGTTTGGGTGACAGAGGTGCCAATGAAAAACTGTTTTTT.

This chain links TRBV19 with TRBJ2-1; TRBD2 matches at 12 bases. The V and J ends lost 3 bases and 4 bases, in that order; junction bases with no gene match: 7. The CDR3 length is 17 residues. Germline CDR1 reads LNHDA; CDR2 reads SQIVND (reference sequence). This CDR3 reads CASSMRLAGGAYNEQFF. As DNA, the CDR3 is TGTGCCAGTAGTATGCGCCTAGCGGGGGGGGCGTACAATGAGCAGTTCTTC.

V and J are TRBV3-1 (or the pseudogene TRBV3-2) and TRBJ2-5; D perhaps matches TRBD2 (5 bases). Germline-derived CDR1 and CDR2 are LGHDT and YNNKEL (reference sequence). CDR3 length: 14 amino acids. Trimming left V 1 base short and J 5 bases short, with 11 bases between. CDR3 sequence: CASSQATSRETQYF. CDR3 DNA: TGTGCCAGCAGCCAAGCTACTAGTAGGGAGACCCAGTACTTC.

V usage is TRBV9 and J usage is TRBJ1-2, with a weak D call TRBD1 (5 bases). Germline values: CDR1 SGDLS, CDR2 YYNGEE. This CDR3 is built from 14 residues. V lost 0 bases, J lost 8 bases, and 14 bases lay in between. The CDR3 sequence: CASSVGTPGGGYTF. The CDR3 DNA is TGTGCCAGCAGCGTAGGCACCCCGGGGGGGGGCTACACCTTC. The full variable domain, its missing parts supplied by reference TRBV9 and TRBJ1-2, is DSGVTQTPKHLITATGQRVTLRCSPRSGDLSVYWYQQSLDQGLQFLIQYYNGEERAKGNILERFSAQQFPDLHSELNLSSLELGDSALYFCASSVGTPGGGYTFGSGTRLTVV.